This T cell receptor beta chain was found in a study of tumor-infiltrating lymphocytes in primary liver carcinoma. At the level of the study: Each of the samples returned roughly 3.5 to 7.5 million productive TCRbeta reads (a yield similar across tissue types). Study-level results: Only about 7.5-24% of top clones were detected in all five tumor regions.

Reverse transcription of around 0.45 ug total RNA with a constant-region primer produced TCR beta cDNA. Slightly modified ARM-PCR with three nested multiplex PCR rounds yielded TCR beta libraries. The first two PCR rounds, approximately 10 cycles each, used TRBV1-TRBV30 forward primers and a C-beta reverse primer. TCRdb re-analysed the multiplex PCR reads in MiXCR, keeping a single row per CDR3 protein. The profile covers about 74,000 distinct CDR3 sequences, with over 60% appearing a single time and roughly 26% taken by the ten largest. Concerning this clonotype itself: The target antigen is unknown. Its ends do not fully match the called genes, so a read error is possible.

The CDR3 sequence is 16 residues long. From germline, CDR1 is SGHAT and CDR2 FQNNGV. From 20-30 mg of unsorted bulk tissue, DNA and RNA were co-extracted together. There were only treatment-naive patients, all with chronic HBV infection. Every tumor sample analyzed contained over 75% viable tumor cells. This clonotype originated in a man between 35 and 55 years old with primary liver carcinoma and hepatitis B virus infection. The gene calls are TRBV11-2 and TRBJ2-1; 8 nucleotides align to TRBD2. The sample consisted of liver tumor tissue from sampling region 4. Subset here: tumor region T4, right-lateral pole. CDR3: CASNLDIGLAMGERFF. The DNA for the CDR3 is TGTGCCAGTAACTTGGATATCGGACTAGCCATGGGTGAGCGGTTCTTC.